This section outlines one T cell receptor (beta chain) sequence together with its context. Antigen unknown. The protocol was immunoSEQ multiplex PCR, while the TCRdb copy is restricted to in-frame clones and leaves out a portion. This table holds tens of thousands of clones, roughly nine tenths found once. This record comes from a study of pediatric ulcerative colitis. Study-level points and caveats: Blood-rectal clonal overlap within each person was significantly higher in ulcerative colitis patients than controls. All ulcerative colitis patients, but no controls, carried two rectal clonotypes.

Germline V gene sequence: CDR1 LNHDA, CDR2 SQIVND (reference sequence). The length of the CDR3 is 12 residues. V lost 6 bases and J 6 bases, leaving 9 bases between the germline ends. The sample was blood. The J gene is TRBJ2-1, the V gene TRBV19, with D tentatively TRBD1 (5 bases). The origin of this receptor is a boy aged 5 to 17 with severe ulcerative colitis. The CDR3 spells CASRGQVNEQFF. DNA of the CDR3: TGTGCCAGTAGGGGGCAGGTCAATGAGCAGTTCTTC.